This T cell receptor beta chain is drawn from a study of blood T cells in healthy people across ages (dated by TCRdb to between 2014 and 2017). About the investigation overall: In model experiments, template switching captured roughly one uniquely barcoded TCR beta cDNA molecule for every two T cells. The study measured age-related changes in TCR beta repertoire diversity using deep sequencing normalized with unique cDNA molecular identifiers. Four age groups were formed from the donors: young (average approximately 15 years), middle-aged (approximately 41), aged (roughly 56) and long-lived (approximately 78). To avoid experimental bias, donors of different ages were distributed randomly across sequencing lanes. Two additional independent replicas of 1 million unique cDNA reads from the same blood draw were analyzed for two donors (one aged 18 to 30 and one aged 80 or older).

Relative to germline, V is 1 base shorter and J is 1 base shorter, with 19 bases between their ends. The CDR3 holds 18 amino acids from the cysteine to the phenylalanine. Only CDR3 DNA remains: 54 bases, in frame from the first base. Based on the germline V gene (reference sequence), the CDR1 and CDR2 sequences are LGHDT and YNNKEL. Library prep was done by 5' RACE. The run used an Illumina HiSeq 2500. The second PCR ran for roughly 6 to 11 cycles and used a J-beta primer mix along with a sample-barcoded 5' primer. Each TCR beta cDNA molecule received a unique molecular identifier from a template-switch 5' adaptor carrying 12 random nucleotides. Each sample yielded at least 2.5 million CDR3-containing paired-end reads. First-strand cDNA synthesis was performed from all RNA using the Mint cDNA synthesis kit, with priming by a TRBC-specific oligonucleotide. After uracil-DNA glycosylase treatment, a first 18-cycle PCR used universal primers M1SS and BC2_uni_R on all cDNA. The paper's data handling went like this. For normalization, 1 million high-quality reads were randomly selected from each sample, with every read carrying a distinct molecular identifier. Reads sharing molecular identifiers were discarded rather than binned into consensus sequences. CDR3 identification, clonotype clustering and error correction used MiTCR with a Q25 quality threshold and the strictest error-elimination algorithm. A nonparametric unseen species model with Euler transformation was used to estimate a lower bound on total TCR beta diversity. Through fastp at Q25 and MiXCR, TCRdb rebuilt clones from the public reads, retaining in-frame beta chains. Each CDR3 protein gets just one entry, which takes the most common genes and DNA from the rows behind it. TCRdb's processing, not the authors', yielded these V and J calls. The sample data list around 1,700,000 distinct CDR3 sequences, and 28% of these were observed just once. About 8% of the sample comes from the top ten.

Systemically healthy Caucasian individuals from Russia, some 38 in total and aged about 6 to 100 years, were included as donors. Each donor gave ten milliliters of peripheral blood, collected into EDTA-treated Vacutainer tubes. Ficoll-Paque density-gradient centrifugation was used to isolate PBMCs, with at least 6.5 million per sample. Total RNA, at least 6 micrograms per sample, was extracted from PBMCs with Trizol reagent. For every donor, flow cytometry on a PBMC aliquot measured the percentage of naive CD45RAhigh/CD27high T cells. Concerning this clonotype: The antigen this receptor binds is unknown. No qualities accompany the bases; no much larger clone lies one base away.

General study outcomes and caveats: There was a strong correlation between observed TCR beta diversity and the percentage of naive T cells measured by flow cytometry. Estimates of total diversity based on one million sequenced T cells were regarded as lower bounds and as underestimates. Observed TCR beta diversity per million T cells fell roughly linearly with age, and a significant reduction was already apparent by age roughly 40. Conclusive comparison of naive and antigen-experienced compartments was prevented by the profiling of bulk unsorted PBMCs. Because donor CMV infection status was unknown, age-related changes in expanded clonotypes were potentially confounded. Compared with the aged group, more naive CD4+ T cells, fewer expanded clones and increased TCR diversity were shown by the long-lived group, suggesting age selection.

This receptor was taken from a young woman in good health. The receptor chain draws on TRBV3-1 and TRBJ1-1, and possibly TRBD1, on 5 matching bases. The specimen sequenced was blood. CDR3 protein: CASSQGFPDRAGNTEAFF. Here is the DNA: TGTGCCAGCAGCCAAGGTTTCCCTGACAGAGCGGGGAACACTGAAGCTTTCTTT.